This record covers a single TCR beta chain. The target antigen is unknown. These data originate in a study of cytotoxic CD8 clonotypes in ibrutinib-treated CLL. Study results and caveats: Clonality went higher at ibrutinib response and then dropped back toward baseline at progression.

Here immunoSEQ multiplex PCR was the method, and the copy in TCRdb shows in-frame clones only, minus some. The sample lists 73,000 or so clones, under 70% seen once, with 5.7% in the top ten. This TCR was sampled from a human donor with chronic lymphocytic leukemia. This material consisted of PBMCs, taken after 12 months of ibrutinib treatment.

CDR3 nucleotides: TGTGCCAGCGGCACCGGGACACTTACTAACTATGGCTACACCTTC. Translated, it gives CASGTGTLTNYGYTF. The chain employs TRBV6-5 and TRBJ1-2, with D perhaps matching TRBD1 (6 bases). The CDR3 is 15 amino acids. In germline, CDR1 is MNHEY, CDR2 SVGAGI. The ends were cut back, 8 bases at V and 0 bases at J, with 16 bases in the middle.